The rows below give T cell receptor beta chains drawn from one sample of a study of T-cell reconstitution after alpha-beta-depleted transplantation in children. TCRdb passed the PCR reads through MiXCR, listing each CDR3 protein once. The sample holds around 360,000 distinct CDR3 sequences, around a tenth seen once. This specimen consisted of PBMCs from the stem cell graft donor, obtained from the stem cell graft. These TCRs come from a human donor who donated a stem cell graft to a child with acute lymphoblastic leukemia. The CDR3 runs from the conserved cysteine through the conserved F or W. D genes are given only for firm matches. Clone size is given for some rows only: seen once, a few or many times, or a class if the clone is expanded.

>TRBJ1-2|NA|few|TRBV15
TGTGCCATCGGACAGCCGCACTATGGCTACACCTTC
CAIGQPHYGYTF
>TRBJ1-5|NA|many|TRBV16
TGTGCCAGCAGCCCCCACCAGGGGAGCAATCAGCCCCAGCATTTT
CASSPHQGSNQPQHF
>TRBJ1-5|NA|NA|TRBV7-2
TGTGCCAGCAGCCCTCCCCAGGGGCCCCAGCATTTT
CASSPPQGPQHF
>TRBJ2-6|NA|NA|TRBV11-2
TGTGCCAGCAGCGGCAGTGGGGGCCGCTCTGGGGCCAACGTCCTGACTTTC
CASSGSGGRSGANVLTF
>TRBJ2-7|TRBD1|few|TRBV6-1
TGTGCCAGCAGGGTCGACAGGGGTCCCTACGAGCAGTACTTC
CASRVDRGPYEQYF
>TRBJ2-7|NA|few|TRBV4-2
TGTGCCAGCAGCCAAGATCATAACACGGGAACCTACGAGCAGTACTTC
CASSQDHNTGTYEQYF
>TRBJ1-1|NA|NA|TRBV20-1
TGCAGTGCTAGAGATCCAGGGAACCTTGAAGCTTTCTTT
CSARDPGNLEAFF
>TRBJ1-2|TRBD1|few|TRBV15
TGTGCCACCAGCAGGGGGACAGGGAACGATGGCTACACCTTC
CATSRGTGNDGYTF
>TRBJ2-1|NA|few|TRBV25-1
TGTGCCAGCAGTGGGCCGGGGACCGGGCCGCCCCGATTGGGTGGCTACTTATACAATGAGCAGTTCTTC
CASSGPGTGPPRLGGYLYNEQFF
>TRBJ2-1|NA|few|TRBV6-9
TGTGCCAGCAGTTTGGTTGCCAACGTCTACAATGAGCAGTTCTTC
CASSLVANVYNEQFF
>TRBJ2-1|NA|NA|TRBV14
TGTGCCAGCAGCCAAATCTCCGGGACCTTGGGCAACAATGAGCAGTTCTTC
CASSQISGTLGNNEQFF
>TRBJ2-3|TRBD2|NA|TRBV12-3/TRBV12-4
TGTGCCAGCAGCTCCCGGGAGGATGATACGCAGTATTTT
CASSSREDDTQYF
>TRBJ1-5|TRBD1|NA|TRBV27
TGTGCCAGCCGGGACAGGGATTATAGCAATCACCCCCAGCATTTT
CASRDRDYSNHPQHF
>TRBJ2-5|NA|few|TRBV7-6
TGTGCCAGCAGCACGGCGGGGGCCCTCCAAGAGACCCAGTACTTC
CASSTAGALQETQYF
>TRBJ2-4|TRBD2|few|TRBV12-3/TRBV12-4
TGTGCCAGCAGTTTGGTCCTACTAGCGGGAGGTCAAAAAAACATTCAGTACTTC
CASSLVLLAGGQKNIQYF
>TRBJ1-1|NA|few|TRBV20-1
TGCAGTGCCCTCCAGGCGGCACAGAACACTGAAGCTTTCTTT
CSALQAAQNTEAFF
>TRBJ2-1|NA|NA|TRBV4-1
TGCGCCAGCAGCCAGCCCCTAGCGAGGTACAATGAGCAGTTCTTC
CASSQPLARYNEQFF
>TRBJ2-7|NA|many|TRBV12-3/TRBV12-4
TGTGCCAGCAGACCAGGGTCCGCCAACTACGAGCAGTACTTC
CASRPGSANYEQYF
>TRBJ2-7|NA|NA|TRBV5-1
TGCGCCAGCAGCTTGGATGCCCACGAGCAGTACTTC
CASSLDAHEQYF
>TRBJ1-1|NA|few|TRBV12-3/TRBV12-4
TGTGCCAGCAGTTTATATCAGGGGAACACTGAAGCTTTCTTT
CASSLYQGNTEAFF
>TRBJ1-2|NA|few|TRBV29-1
TGCAGCGTTATTCCTAACTATGGCTACACCTTC
CSVIPNYGYTF
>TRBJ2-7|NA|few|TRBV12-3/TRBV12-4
TGTGCCAGCACCCTGACGCCGGGACTCCTTCCGCACGAGCAGTACTTC
CASTLTPGLLPHEQYF
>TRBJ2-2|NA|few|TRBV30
TGTGCCTGGAGTCCACCATACACCGGGGAGCTGTTTTTT
CAWSPPYTGELFF
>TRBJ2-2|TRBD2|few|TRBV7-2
TGTGCCAGCAGCCCCGGGGGGGGCGCAGCCGGGGAGCTGTTTTTT
CASSPGGGAAGELFF
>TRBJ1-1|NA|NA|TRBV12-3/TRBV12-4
TGTGCCAGCAGTTTGGGAGGGAGTGACACTGAAGCTTTCTTT
CASSLGGSDTEAFF
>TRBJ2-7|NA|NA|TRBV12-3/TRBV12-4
TGTGCCAGCAGTTTTGGTCTGGCAGGGGCCGACGAGCAGTACTTC
CASSFGLAGADEQYF
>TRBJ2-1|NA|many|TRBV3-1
TGTGCCAGCAGCCAGGACTACTACAATGAGCAGTTCTTC
CASSQDYYNEQFF
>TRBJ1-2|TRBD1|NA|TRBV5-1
TGCGCCAGCAGCCCCTCCCACGGACAGGGTAGGGGCTACACCTTC
CASSPSHGQGRGYTF
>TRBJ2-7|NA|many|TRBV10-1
TGCGCCAGCAGTGGGGACACCAACGAGCAGTACTTC
CASSGDTNEQYF